This T cell receptor (beta chain) was observed in a study of blood T cells in healthy people across ages. Trimming pared 3 bases from V and 3 bases from J, leaving 12 bases between. CDR1 DFQATT and CDR2 SNEGSKA come from the germline V gene (reference sequence). CDR3 length: 14 residues. Then a second PCR, running about 6 to 12 cycles, was carried out with a sample-barcoded 5' primer and a J-beta primer mix. TCRdb ran MiXCR on the 5' RACE reads and lists one entry per CDR3 protein. The repertoire holds about 500,000 distinct CDR3 sequences, with 20% to 30% as singletons. This clonotype was counted a few times. The sample was also linked to a second study, of T cells of mothers and their children. Turning to that study: Related mother-child pairs showed slightly higher but non-significant overlap than unrelated pairs.

The specimen sequenced was blood. The gene calls are TRBV20-1 and TRBJ1-5; the D is unclear. The clonotype originates from a boy under 18 in good health. CDR3 protein: CSASRQVPNQPQHF. CDR3 bases: TGCAGTGCTAGTCGGCAGGTTCCCAATCAGCCCCAGCATTTT.